One and the same sample provided the 24 T cell receptor beta chains below, sequenced in a study of response to subunit inactivated influenza vaccine. TCRdb analysed the RT-PCR reads with MiXCR anew, one entry per CDR3 protein. The repertoire consists of more than 700,000 distinct CDR3 sequences, with over 20% occurring once and the leading ten covering roughly 10%. This specimen was PBMCs from blood, taken more than 4 days after vaccination. All receptors derive from a man aged 50-59 years who received an inactivated influenza vaccine.

The CDR3 reads CASLLPGNTEAFF. Here the CDR3 DNA reads TGTGCCAGCCTTCTTCCCGGGAACACTGAAGCTTTCTTT. This sequence joins TRBV6-6 and TRBJ1-1, with D uncertain. This CDR3 contains 13 residues. Germline V CDR1 and CDR2: MNHNY, SVGAGI (reference sequence). The V and J ends lost 8 bases and 1 base respectively, with 11 bases between them.

The chain recombines TRBV3-1 with TRBJ1-2; unclear D gene. Germline loops: CDR1 LGHDT, CDR2 YNNKEL (reference sequence). The CDR3 is made up of 15 amino acids. Trimming took 1 base from V and 2 from J, leaving 11 bases between them. This CDR3 reads CASSQGVVFNYGYTF. The CDR3 DNA sequence: TGTGCCAGCAGCCAAGGGGTAGTTTTCAACTATGGCTACACCTTC.

The chain has TRBV6-2 or TRBV6-3 and TRBJ2-1; 14 nucleotides line up with TRBD2. Germline CDR1 reads MNHEY; CDR2 reads SVGEGT. Losses at the gene ends were 6 bases for V and 2 bases for J; bases not matched to a gene: 3. This CDR3 comprises 16 residues. CDR3 sequence: CASRRLAGGPYNEQFF. As DNA, the CDR3 is TGTGCCAGCAGAAGACTAGCGGGGGGGCCCTACAATGAGCAGTTCTTC.

The chain carries TRBV4-1 and TRBJ1-6; D unclear. The V end was cut by 0 bases, the J end by 9 bases, with 12 bases between. CDR3 length equals 15 residues. CDR1 is MGHRA and CDR2 is YSYEKL in the germline V gene. The CDR3 protein is CASSQETLGISPLHF. DNA of the CDR3: TGCGCCAGCAGCCAAGAGACCCTAGGGATTTCACCCCTCCACTTT.

The rearrangement links TRBV29-1 to TRBJ1-2; D not certain. The germline gives CDR1 SQVTM, CDR2 ANQGSEA. The V end lost 5 bases, the J end lost 8 bases, and 12 bases lay between the germline ends. The CDR3 extends over 11 amino acids. The CDR3 region has the DNA TGCAGCGTTCGGACGGTATGGGGCTACACCTTC. Protein sequence: CSVRTVWGYTF.

In this sample, this clonotype turned up a few times. V usage is TRBV10-3 and J usage is TRBJ2-7, with TRBD1 matching 9 bases. Germline V gene lookup returns CDR1 ENHRY and CDR2 SYGVKD. This CDR3 has 14 amino acids. CDR3 in amino acids: CATTSGQGFYEQYF. The CDR3 DNA is TGTGCTACCACCTCCGGACAGGGGTTCTACGAGCAGTACTTC.

This sequence joins TRBV10-3 and TRBJ2-5, with TRBD2 matching over 8 bases. After removal of 3 bases from V and 1 base from J, the junction contained 4 bases not matched to a gene. The CDR3 is 15 amino acids. Per germline, CDR1 ENHRY and CDR2 SYGVKD. CDR3 sequence: CAISDGGGFQETQYF. CDR3 in DNA: TGTGCCATCAGTGACGGCGGGGGGTTCCAAGAGACCCAGTACTTC.

This clonotype was recorded a few times. The chain couples TRBV28 to TRBJ2-5, with D tentatively TRBD1 or TRBD2 (5 bases each). The V end lost 4 bases, the J end lost 5 bases, and 14 bases lay between the germline ends. In germline, CDR1 is MDHEN, CDR2 SYDVKM. This CDR3 has 14 residues. CDR3 DNA sequence: TGTGCCAGCAGTTCTCCCCGGGACGGGGAGACCCAGTACTTC. This encodes CASSSPRDGETQYF.

This clonotype was detected only a few times. This chain uses TRBV11-2 with TRBJ1-5, with D perhaps TRBD1 (5 bases). Deletions cut 3 bases from V and 5 bases from J, with 8 bases between. The CDR3 has 13 amino acids. CDR1 and CDR2 from the germline V gene are SGHAT and FQNNGV. In DNA, the CDR3 is TGTGCCAGCAGCTTTTCCAGGGATCAGCCCCAGCATTTT. Translating it yields CASSFSRDQPQHF.

In this sample, this clonotype turned up many times. The chain recombines TRBV12-3 or TRBV12-4 with TRBJ1-2; D remains ambiguous. Trimming took 5 bases from V and 6 from J, leaving 4 bases between them. This CDR3 has 10 amino acids. The CDR3 DNA follows: TGTGCCAGCAGTAAGAATGGCTACACCTTC. The encoded protein is CASSKNGYTF.

This clonotype has ten or more counts. CDR3 sequence reads: CASSQETALNTEAFF. The DNA for the CDR3 is TGCGCCAGCAGCCAAGAGACAGCGTTGAACACTGAAGCTTTCTTT. This sequence joins TRBV4-3 and TRBJ1-1; D is perhaps TRBD1 (5 bases). Trimming removed 0 bases from V and 0 bases from J, with 8 bases in between. CDR3 length equals 15 residues. Germline V gene sequence: CDR1 LGHNA, CDR2 YSLEER.

This clonotype has ten or more counts. The rearrangement uses TRBV12-3 or TRBV12-4 and TRBJ2-3, with TRBD2 matching 8 bases. The CDR3 sequence is 13 residues long. V lost 8 bases and J lost 4; bases outside the gene matches: 5. CDR3 protein: CASRKRESDTQYF. CDR3 bases: TGTGCCAGCCGAAAGCGGGAGTCAGATACGCAGTATTTT.

This clonotype appeared a few times. The chain links TRBV7-9 to TRBJ1-2; D ambiguous. Germline-derived CDR1 and CDR2 are SEHNR and FQNEAQ (reference sequence). This CDR3 has 12 amino acids. The V gene lost 4 bases and the J gene lost 7 bases, with 10 bases spanning the gap. CDR3 residues: CASSSDISGYTF. The DNA for the CDR3 is TGTGCCAGCAGCTCCGACATCTCTGGCTACACCTTC.

This clonotype was observed a handful of times. The chain combines TRBV20-1 with TRBJ2-5, with D uncertain. V was trimmed by 0 bases and J by 5 bases, leaving 16 bases between them. This CDR3 is built from 15 residues. CDR1 is DFQATT and CDR2 is SNEGSKA in the germline V gene (reference sequence). The CDR3 sequence: CSARDPAGVGETQYF. The CDR3 DNA reads TGCAGTGCTAGAGATCCCGCTGGGGTCGGGGAGACCCAGTACTTC.

The chain couples TRBV7-9 to TRBJ1-4; D uncertain. This CDR3 region has 15 residues. CDR1 SEHNR and CDR2 FQNEAQ come from the germline V gene (reference sequence). V was clipped by 0 bases and J by 5 bases, with 10 bases between them. The CDR3 sequence: CASSLAVAENEKLFF. CDR3 coding DNA: TGTGCCAGCAGCTTAGCAGTGGCAGAAAATGAAAAACTGTTTTTT.

The CDR3 DNA is TGCAGTGCTAGAGTCCCAGGGCCTCTGAACACTGAAGCTTTCTTT. Amino acid sequence: CSARVPGPLNTEAFF. V gene TRBV20-1 combines with J gene TRBJ1-1; TRBD1 might be the D (5 bases). This CDR3 has 15 amino acids. With 1 base removed from V and 0 bases from J, the gap between germline ends came to 12 bases. The germline CDR1 and CDR2 sequences are DFQATT and SNEGSKA (reference sequence).

The chain links TRBV5-6 to TRBJ2-2, with D possibly matching TRBD1 (5 bases). The V gene's germline CDR1 is SGHDT and CDR2 YYEEEE. Trimming removed 4 bases at V and 5 bases at J, with 12 bases between. This CDR3 spans 14 amino acids. The chain's CDR3 is CASSPTGSTGELFF. Here the CDR3 DNA reads TGTGCCAGCAGCCCCACAGGTTCTACCGGGGAGCTGTTTTTT.

This clonotype was counted a few times. The chain has TRBV11-2 and TRBJ2-3; 8 nucleotides match TRBD1. The germline V gene has CDR1 SGHAT and CDR2 FQNNGV. This CDR3 contains 12 residues. With V trimmed by 10 bases and J by 5 bases, 5 bases remained unmatched. CDR3 coding DNA: TGTGCCACGCCAGGGGGCAGAGATACGCAGTATTTT. This codes for CATPGGRDTQYF.

V and J are TRBV24-1 and TRBJ2-5, with unresolved D. Per germline, CDR1 KGHDR and CDR2 SFDVKD. The CDR3 covers 14 residues. V was trimmed by 1 base and J by 5 bases, leaving 10 bases between them. CDR3 loop: CATSDLRQAETQYF. The CDR3 DNA sequence: TGTGCCACCAGTGATTTAAGGCAGGCCGAGACCCAGTACTTC.

The genes are TRBV29-1 and TRBJ1-5, with a weak D call TRBD1 (5 bases). This CDR3 comprises 13 residues. The V gene's germline CDR1 is SQVTM and CDR2 ANQGSEA. Trimming removed 4 bases at V and 0 bases at J, with 7 bases between. CDR3 in amino acids: CSVARDSNQPQHF. The CDR3 region has the DNA TGCAGCGTTGCCAGGGATAGCAATCAGCCCCAGCATTTT. Drawing the rest from reference TRBV29-1 and TRBJ1-5, the complete variable domain is SAVISQKPSRDICQRGTSLTIQCQVDSQVTMMFWYRQQPGQSLTLIATANQGSEATYESGFVIDKFPISRPNLTFSTLTVSNMSPEDSSIYLCSVARDSNQPQHFGDGTRLSIL.

This clonotype was seen a handful of times. The chain recombines TRBV6-2 or TRBV6-3 with TRBJ2-6; the D call may be TRBD1 or TRBD2 (5 bases each). V was trimmed by 0 bases and J by 1 base, leaving 13 bases between them. CDR3 length: 18 residues. Germline CDR1 and CDR2: MNHEY and SVGEGT. CDR3 protein: CASSYSVRGLSGANVLTF. CDR3 in DNA: TGTGCCAGCAGTTACTCTGTGAGGGGTTTGTCTGGGGCCAACGTCCTGACTTTC.

The chain carries TRBV15 and TRBJ2-1; 8 nucleotides agree with TRBD1. CDR3 length: 16 residues. The J segment lost 8 bases and the V segment lost 0 bases, leaving 9 bases of the junction unmatched. CDR1 LNHNV and CDR2 YYDKDF come from the germline V gene (reference sequence). CDR3 sequence: CATSRDRPGGGDEQFF. The CDR3 bases are TGTGCCACCAGCAGAGATCGGCCAGGGGGCGGCGATGAGCAGTTCTTC.

This clonotype occurred a few times. This chain joins TRBV18 and TRBJ2-5; 7 positions match TRBD2. Per germline, CDR1 KGHSH and CDR2 LQKENI. V shed 4 bases, J shed 2 bases, and the junction held 7 bases outside the gene matches. The CDR3 contains 15 residues. The CDR3: CASSRDHGGQETQYF. The CDR3 nucleotides are TGTGCCAGCTCACGGGACCACGGGGGGCAAGAGACCCAGTACTTC.

This clonotype was seen a few times. This CDR3 reads CASSPGTGGTQETQYF. In nucleotides, the CDR3 is TGTGCCAGCAGCCCCGGGACAGGGGGAACCCAAGAGACCCAGTACTTC. This chain connects TRBV6-1 to TRBJ2-5, with 11 positions matching TRBD1. CDR1 is MNHNS and CDR2 is SASEGT in the germline V gene. V shed 6 bases and J 1 base; nucleotides not matched to a gene: 7. The CDR3 loop spans 16 amino acids.